The 28 T cell receptor beta chains below come from one sample, sequenced in a study of cytomegalovirus exposure and HLA in healthy donors. Primers for the PCR totalled 60 Vbeta and 13 Jbeta. The method was immunoSEQ multiplex PCR; TCRdb's version includes in-frame clones alone and lacks a portion of them. The data hold about 100,000 clones, with around 72% observed a single time. Sequencing was done on a sample of PBMCs. These receptors originate from a woman between 40 and 50 years old in good health and CMV-seropositive.

The V and J genes are TRBV7-2 and TRBJ1-2; 10 nucleotides match TRBD1. Looked up from germline, CDR1 is SGHTA and CDR2 is FQGNSA. V shed 3 bases and J 1 base; nucleotides not matched to a gene: 11. The CDR3 has 18 amino acids. The CDR3 region has the DNA TGTGCCAGCAGCTTTTTTGGGGCGCGGGACAGGGGTAACTATGGCTACACCTTC. Protein: CASSFFGARDRGNYGYTF. Full variable domain (missing parts from reference TRBV7-2 and TRBJ1-2): GAGVSQSPSNKVTEKGKDVELRCDPISGHTALYWYRQSLGQGLEFLIYFQGNSAPDKSGLPSDRFSAERTGGSVSTLTIQRTQQEDSAVYLCASSFFGARDRGNYGYTFGSGTRLTVV.

The chain has TRBV7-9 and TRBJ1-1; no clear D. The CDR3 contains 12 residues. The ends were cut back, 2 bases at V and 2 bases at J, with 3 bases in the middle. Germline V gene lookup returns CDR1 SEHNR and CDR2 FQNEAQ (reference sequence). For the CDR3, the DNA is TGTGCCAGCAGCTTATCTAACACTGAAGCTTTCTTT. Translating gives CASSLSNTEAFF.

This chain joins TRBV29-1 and TRBJ1-1, with 8 bases identical to TRBD1. The germline V gene encodes CDR1 SQVTM and CDR2 ANQGSEA. The CDR3 is 15 amino acids. Germline trimming cut 1 base from V and 2 bases from J; bases unmatched to any gene: 6. The CDR3 DNA reads TGCAGCGTTGAAGGTCTGGCAGGGGGCAACACTGAAGCTTTCTTT. Translated, it gives CSVEGLAGGNTEAFF.

This chain links TRBV2 with TRBJ2-2; 7 positions agree with TRBD1. Unmatched junction bases numbered 12, after V lost 6 bases and J lost 2 bases. This CDR3 is built from 17 residues. CDR1 is SNHLY, CDR2 FYNNEI, per germline. The CDR3 region is CASSLRGTAANTGELFF. The DNA for the CDR3 is TGTGCCAGCAGCCTTAGGGGGACAGCGGCCAACACCGGGGAGCTGTTTTTT.

This clone was detected once. The chain carries TRBV18 and TRBJ1-5; a weak D match, TRBD1 (5 bases). V was pared by 3 bases and J by 5 bases, with 14 bases between. Germline values: CDR1 KGHSH, CDR2 LQKENI. CDR3 size: 15 residues. The CDR3 nucleotides are TGTGCCAGCTCACCCTGGGGCAGTTCCGATCAGCCCCAGCATTTT. Its protein is CASSPWGSSDQPQHF.

The chain employs TRBV6-5 and TRBJ1-3, with D hard to call. The CDR3 sequence is 15 residues long. The germline V gene has CDR1 MNHEY and CDR2 SVGAGI. Between the trimmed V and J ends, which lost 3 bases and 3 bases, there was a span of 12 bases. The CDR3 coding sequence is TGTGCCAGCAGTTATGACGGGGTCGATGGAAACACCATATATTTT. It yields the protein CASSYDGVDGNTIYF.

The chain has TRBV9 and TRBJ1-2; D remains ambiguous. V lost 0 bases, J lost 3 bases, and 12 bases lay in between. The CDR3 consists of 15 residues. CDR1 is SGDLS, CDR2 YYNGEE, per germline. The CDR3 coding sequence is TGTGCCAGCAGCGTAGAGCAGGCAGGCCACTATGGCTACACCTTC. Its protein is CASSVEQAGHYGYTF.

This clone came up a few times. The chain recombines TRBV27 with TRBJ2-7; 7 positions agree with TRBD1. This CDR3 is 15 amino acids long. CDR1 MNHEY and CDR2 SMNVEV come from the germline V gene (reference sequence). After removal of 5 bases from V and 0 bases from J, the junction contained 7 bases not matched to a gene. CDR3 loop: CASSPLTGSSYEQYF. DNA of the CDR3: TGTGCCAGCAGTCCCTTGACAGGGAGCTCCTACGAGCAGTACTTC.

The J gene is TRBJ1-1, the V gene TRBV9; D remains ambiguous. CDR3 size: 15 residues. V was clipped by 4 bases and J by 3 bases, with 16 bases between them. CDR1 SGDLS and CDR2 YYNGEE come from the germline V gene. CDR3: CASSQKSGEDTEAFF. As DNA, the CDR3 is TGTGCCAGCAGCCAAAAGAGCGGTGAGGACACTGAAGCTTTCTTT. Variable domain in full (rest from reference TRBV9 and TRBJ1-1): DSGVTQTPKHLITATGQRVTLRCSPRSGDLSVYWYQQSLDQGLQFLIQYYNGEERAKGNILERFSAQQFPDLHSELNLSSLELGDSALYFCASSQKSGEDTEAFFGQGTRLTVV.

This sequence joins TRBV25-1 and TRBJ1-4; unclear D gene. Germline CDR1 is MGHDK and CDR2 is SYGVNS. The CDR3 runs 14 residues. Deletions cut 6 bases from V and 0 bases from J, with 8 bases between. Written as DNA, the CDR3 is TGTGCCAGCAGGGAAAGCTCAACTAATGAAAAACTGTTTTTT. Amino acid sequence: CASRESSTNEKLFF.

This clone came up once. The chain combines TRBV29-1 with TRBJ2-5, with D possibly TRBD2 on 7 matching bases. Germline lookup yields CDR1 SQVTM and CDR2 ANQGSEA. CDR3 length equals 13 residues. V dropped 4 bases and J dropped 5 bases, with 14 bases sitting between them. The CDR3 DNA is TGCAGCGTTGGGGGGGGCGGCCCCGAGACCCAGTACTTC. This gives the protein CSVGGGGPETQYF.

The table lists this clone with a count of one. The chain combines TRBV4-2 with TRBJ2-4, with TRBD2 as a possible D gene (5 bases). V was clipped by 4 bases and J by 8 bases, with 9 bases between them. CDR3 length: 12 amino acids. Germline V gene lookup returns CDR1 LGHNA and CDR2 YNFKEQ. The CDR3 nucleotides read TGTGCCAGCAGCCCGACCGGGGACATTCAGTACTTC. This gives the protein CASSPTGDIQYF.

V and J are TRBV29-1 and TRBJ1-2, with 10 bases matching TRBD1. This CDR3 region has 14 residues. Per the germline V gene, CDR1 is SQVTM and CDR2 is ANQGSEA. V lost 2 bases, J lost 8 bases, and 8 bases stayed unmatched. The CDR3 here is CSVENRDRGHGYTF. In DNA, the CDR3 is TGCAGCGTTGAAAACCGGGACAGGGGTCACGGCTACACCTTC.

This chain joins TRBV5-1 and TRBJ1-1, with a weak D call TRBD1 (5 bases). The CDR3 length is 17 residues. The germline V gene has CDR1 SGHRS and CDR2 YFSETQ. V lost 0 bases and J 4 bases, leaving 19 bases between the germline ends. CDR3 sequence reads: CASSLAITGSLSTEAFF. Written as DNA, the CDR3 is TGCGCCAGCAGCTTGGCCATCACAGGTTCCCTGAGCACTGAAGCTTTCTTT.

This clone came up once. J is TRBJ2-1 and V is TRBV7-8; 8 bases map to TRBD2. The CDR3 spans 13 residues. After removal of 0 bases from V and 12 bases from J, the junction contained 4 bases not matched to a gene. Germline assignment: CDR1 SGHVS and CDR2 FQNEAQ. CDR3 DNA sequence: TGTGCCAGCAGCTTAGCAATGAGCGGGGGGCAGTTCTTC. Its protein product is CASSLAMSGGQFF.

The chain is built from TRBV4-2 and TRBJ2-3, with 9 bases fitting TRBD2. The length of the CDR3 is 15 residues. Germline trimming cut 2 bases from V and 0 bases from J; bases unmatched to any gene: 0. CDR1 is LGHNA, CDR2 YNFKEQ, per germline. The CDR3 nucleotides read TGTGCCAGCAGCCAACTAGCGGGGAGCACAGATACGCAGTATTTT. Translated, it gives CASSQLAGSTDTQYF.

DNA for the CDR3: TGTGCCAGCACGACAGGGGAAGCAGATACGCAGTATTTT. This gives the protein CASTTGEADTQYF. This rearrangement joins TRBV6-5 to TRBJ2-3, with TRBD1 matching over 8 bases. Germline trimming cut 7 bases from V and 4 bases from J; bases unmatched to any gene: 4. Germline V lookup: CDR1 MNHEY, CDR2 SVGAGI. The CDR3 is 13 residues long.

This rearrangement joins TRBV29-1 to TRBJ2-7; TRBD1 matches 8 bases. CDR1 and CDR2 from the germline V gene are SQVTM and ANQGSEA. CDR3 length equals 13 residues. The J segment lost 7 bases and the V segment lost 6 bases, leaving 11 bases of the junction unmatched. CDR3 in DNA: TGCAGCGTCCGGACAGGGCAAAGATATGAGCAGTACTTC. The encoded protein is CSVRTGQRYEQYF.

The chain has TRBV2 and TRBJ2-5; 13 positions agree with TRBD2. V lost 3 bases, J lost 5 bases, and 6 bases stayed unmatched. The CDR3 runs to 16 residues. Germline V gives CDR1 SNHLY, CDR2 FYNNEI. This CDR3 is CASSDQLAGGRETQYF. The DNA for the CDR3 is TGTGCCAGCAGTGACCAACTAGCGGGGGGGCGGGAGACCCAGTACTTC.

V gene TRBV6-1 combines with J gene TRBJ1-1; D is undetermined. The CDR3 sequence is 13 residues long. Trimming removed 8 bases from V and 3 bases from J, with 13 bases in between. The germline V gene has CDR1 MNHNS and CDR2 SASEGT. The DNA for the CDR3 is TGTGCCAGCCAGAACGGGGTTTACACTGAAGCTTTCTTT. Translating it yields CASQNGVYTEAFF.

The chain joins TRBV4-1 to TRBJ2-1, with D possibly matching TRBD2 (6 bases). The CDR3 runs 15 residues. Trimming pared 6 bases from V and 0 bases from J, leaving 12 bases between. CDR1 and CDR2 (germline): MGHRA, YSYEKL. Here the CDR3 DNA reads TGCGCCAGCAGGCCTAGCGACAGCTCCTACAATGAGCAGTTCTTC. Encoded protein: CASRPSDSSYNEQFF.

DNA for the CDR3: TGCGCCAGCAGTGATCAGGCTACGCAGTATTTT. Translated, it gives CASSDQATQYF. The V and J genes are TRBV10-1 and TRBJ2-3; D unresolved. V lost 3 bases, J lost 8 bases, and 6 bases lay in between. CDR1 and CDR2 from the germline V gene are WNHNN and SYGVQD (reference sequence). The CDR3 contains 11 residues.

This clone has just a few counts. The V and J genes are TRBV2 and TRBJ1-2; D is uncertain. Germline V gene sequence: CDR1 SNHLY, CDR2 FYNNEI. Trimming took off 5 bases at V and 4 bases at J, with 14 bases between the two ends. The CDR3 extends over 14 amino acids. CDR3 coding DNA: TGTGCCAGCAGTTCCTATAGGACTGTCTATGGCTACACCTTC. This codes for CASSSYRTVYGYTF.

J is TRBJ2-7 and V is TRBV25-1, with D perhaps TRBD2 (5 bases). Germline loops: CDR1 MGHDK, CDR2 SYGVNS. The CDR3 has 13 amino acids. Deletions cut 2 bases from V and 4 bases from J, with 9 bases between. This CDR3 is CASSEPGKYEQYF. DNA of the CDR3: TGTGCCAGCAGTGAACCGGGGAAGTACGAGCAGTACTTC.

V usage is TRBV6-1 and J usage is TRBJ2-5; 7 bases agree with TRBD1. This CDR3 comprises 14 residues. V was clipped by 4 bases and J by 1 base; unmatched bases: 3. The germline V gene encodes CDR1 MNHNS and CDR2 SASEGT. The CDR3 is CASSATGIQETQYF. The CDR3 nucleotides are TGTGCCAGCAGTGCGACAGGGATCCAAGAGACCCAGTACTTC.

The genes are TRBV10-3 and TRBJ1-1, with 10 bases that match TRBD1. CDR3 length: 13 residues. The V and J ends lost 11 bases and 3 bases, in that order; junction bases with no gene match: 6. The germline CDR1 and CDR2 sequences are ENHRY and SYGVKD. CDR3 DNA: TGTGCCTCCCGGACAGGGGGATACACTGAAGCTTTCTTT. Translation: CASRTGGYTEAFF.

For this clone: The sample holds other DNA sequences that translate to the same CDR3. The chain is built from TRBV6-1 and TRBJ2-7; no clear D gene. There are 11 residues in the CDR3. Looked up from germline, CDR1 is MNHNS and CDR2 is SASEGT. The germline V and J ends were trimmed by 6 bases and 2 bases, with 5 bases remaining between them. The CDR3 nucleotides are TGTGCCAGCAGCCGTACCTACGAGCAGTACTTC. Translating gives CASSRTYEQYF.

The chain couples TRBV5-6 to TRBJ1-5; 7 bases agree with TRBD1. The CDR3 sequence is 16 residues long. Trimming at V came to 4 bases and at J to 0 bases, leaving 7 bases not matched to a gene. CDR1 is SGHDT and CDR2 is YYEEEE in the germline V gene. CDR3 coding DNA: TGTGCCAGCAGCCTCGGGACAGAATATAGCAATCAGCCCCAGCATTTT. Amino acids: CASSLGTEYSNQPQHF.